These 17 T cell receptor beta chains were sequenced from one sample in a study of cytomegalovirus exposure and HLA in healthy donors. Primers: 60 Vbeta forward and 13 Jbeta reverse. Here immunoSEQ multiplex PCR was the method, and the copy in TCRdb shows in-frame clones only, minus some. The sample gives 250,000 to 350,000 clones, more than 80% of which show up once; less than 4% is in the top ten. Sequenced: PBMCs. Every receptor here comes from a man in his forties in good health and CMV-seropositive.

The chain joins TRBV28 to TRBJ1-6; weak D call: TRBD1 (6 bases). This CDR3 comprises 15 residues. V was pared by 2 bases and J by 5 bases, with 10 bases between. CDR1 is MDHEN, CDR2 SYDVKM, per germline. The CDR3: CASSLSRGDNSPLHF. In DNA, the CDR3 is TGTGCCAGCAGTTTAAGCAGGGGCGATAATTCACCCCTCCACTTT.

The chain carries TRBV9 and TRBJ2-3; D unclear. The length of the CDR3 is 15 residues. Germline-derived CDR1 and CDR2 are SGDLS and YYNGEE. With 0 bases removed from V and 0 bases from J, the gap between germline ends came to 8 bases. The CDR3, as DNA: TGTGCCAGCAGCGTAGCCGAGGATAGCACAGATACGCAGTATTTT. This encodes CASSVAEDSTDTQYF.

The chain carries TRBV5-1 and TRBJ2-4; maybe TRBD2 (5 bases). Between the trimmed V and J ends, which lost 1 base and 0 bases, there was a span of 11 bases. Germline loops: CDR1 SGHRS, CDR2 YFSETQ. This CDR3 region has 16 residues. For the CDR3, the DNA is TGCGCCAGCAGCTTGCTCGGAGGATTAGCCAAAAACATTCAGTACTTC. It encodes CASSLLGGLAKNIQYF. Looking up the rest from reference TRBV5-1 and TRBJ2-4 gives the full variable domain: KAGVTQTPRYLIKTRGQQVTLSCSPISGHRSVSWYQQTPGQGLQFLFEYFSETQRNKGNFPGRFSGRQFSNSRSEMNVSTLELGDSALYLCASSLLGGLAKNIQYFGAGTRLSVL.

This clone was observed a single time. The V gene is TRBV11-3, the J gene TRBJ2-5; 10 nucleotides align to TRBD1. J lost 2 bases, V lost 6 bases, and 12 bases had no gene match. The germline CDR1 and CDR2 sequences are SGHNT and YENEEA. The CDR3 loop spans 17 amino acids. CDR3 loop: CASSFNDRGRRQETQYF. Written as DNA, the CDR3 is TGTGCCAGCAGTTTTAACGACAGGGGGCGAAGGCAAGAGACCCAGTACTTC.

The genes are TRBV18 and TRBJ2-3, with TRBD1 identical over 9 bases. This CDR3 is 17 amino acids long. V was clipped by 4 bases and J by 1 base; unmatched bases: 9. Per germline, CDR1 KGHSH and CDR2 LQKENI. The CDR3, as DNA: TGTGCCAGCTCACGACCAGGACAGGGGTGGGGCACAGATACGCAGTATTTT. Translated: CASSRPGQGWGTDTQYF. Supplemented by reference TRBV18 and TRBJ2-3, the full variable domain reads NAGVMQNPRHLVRRRGQEARLRCSPMKGHSHVYWYRQLPEEGLKFMVYLQKENIIDESGMPKERFSAEFPKEGPSILRIQQVVRGDSAAYFCASSRPGQGWGTDTQYFGPGTRLTVL.

In the case of this clone: The junction departs from the called germline gene at one end, perhaps through a read error. This chain links TRBV7-9 with TRBJ1-1; no firm D call. Germline CDR1 SEHNR, CDR2 FQNEAQ (reference sequence). The CDR3 loop spans 15 amino acids. CDR3 coding DNA: TGTTCCAGCAGCTTAGGTAGGGAGTATAACACTGAAGCTTTCTTT. Amino acids: CSSSLGREYNTEAFF.

This clone was counted a few times. This same CDR3 is encoded by further DNA sequences in the sample. The genes are TRBV6-6 and TRBJ2-3; D call uncertain. The CDR3 totals 13 residues. The germline gives CDR1 MNHNY, CDR2 SVGAGI (reference sequence). Trimming removed 0 bases from V and 4 bases from J, with 5 bases in between. The CDR3 nucleotides read TGTGCCAGCAGTTACTCGGAGCCAGATACGCAGTATTTT. Its protein is CASSYSEPDTQYF.

This chain joins TRBV15 and TRBJ2-5; the D is unclear. Germline V gene data show CDR1 as LNHNV and CDR2 as YYDKDF (reference sequence). This CDR3 has 12 amino acids. Trimming removed 0 bases at V and 6 bases at J, with 5 bases between. The CDR3 reads CATSRDLKTQYF. DNA for the CDR3: TGTGCCACCAGCAGAGATTTAAAGACCCAGTACTTC.

The chain employs TRBV7-8 and TRBJ1-2; D is undetermined. Germline lookup yields CDR1 SGHVS and CDR2 FQNEAQ. The CDR3 contains 16 residues. With 5 bases removed from V and 4 bases from J, the gap between germline ends came to 20 bases. CDR3 loop: CASSPVVGNGGYGYTF. CDR3 bases: TGTGCCAGCAGCCCTGTAGTAGGGAACGGAGGCTATGGCTACACCTTC.

The rearrangement links TRBV2 to TRBJ2-3, with TRBD2 identical over 9 bases. The CDR3 length is 16 residues. Trimming at V came to 7 bases and at J to 1 base, leaving 9 bases not matched to a gene. Germline assignment: CDR1 SNHLY and CDR2 FYNNEI. The CDR3 DNA is TGTGCCAGCAACCGACAGCCTAGCGGGGGCACAGATACGCAGTATTTT. It yields the protein CASNRQPSGGTDTQYF. The full variable domain, rest sourced from reference TRBV2 and TRBJ2-3, is EPEVTQTPSHQVTQMGQEVILRCVPISNHLYFYWYRQILGQKVEFLVSFYNNEISEKSEIFDDQFSVERPDGSNFTLKIRSTKLEDSAMYFCASNRQPSGGTDTQYFGPGTRLTVL.

The chain uses TRBV27 and TRBJ2-7; 13 positions agree with TRBD2. V shed 5 bases, J shed 3 bases, and the junction held 7 bases outside the gene matches. The CDR3 spans 16 residues. CDR1 and CDR2 (germline): MNHEY, SMNVEV (reference sequence). The CDR3 bases are TGTGCCAGCAGTGCCCGGACTAGCGGGAGAGTCTACGAGCAGTACTTC. Amino acid sequence: CASSARTSGRVYEQYF.

The rearrangement uses TRBV19 and TRBJ1-1; D call uncertain. Germline V lookup: CDR1 LNHDA, CDR2 SQIVND (reference sequence). Trimming cost V 7 bases and J 0 bases, with 9 bases left between them. The CDR3 runs 13 residues. The CDR3 DNA is TGTGCCAGTACGGCGGAAATGAACACTGAAGCTTTCTTT. Amino acids: CASTAEMNTEAFF.

The gene calls are TRBV4-3 and TRBJ2-2; D gene ambiguous. Trimming took off 1 base at V and 4 bases at J, with 10 bases between the two ends. This CDR3 has 15 residues. The germline gives CDR1 LGHNA, CDR2 YSLEER. The CDR3 here is CASSQVVGRTGELFF. CDR3 in DNA: TGCGCCAGCAGCCAAGTAGTTGGGCGCACCGGGGAGCTGTTTTTT.

In the case of this clone: Other DNA sequences in the sample encode the same CDR3. V gene TRBV10-3 combines with J gene TRBJ2-5, with D maybe TRBD1 (5 bases). The CDR3 is made up of 14 amino acids. V was trimmed by 0 bases and J by 5 bases, leaving 10 bases between them. Looked up from germline, CDR1 is ENHRY and CDR2 is SYGVKD. CDR3 protein: CAISESTGEETQYF. The CDR3 DNA follows: TGTGCCATCAGTGAGTCAACAGGAGAGGAGACCCAGTACTTC.

The chain combines TRBV19 with TRBJ1-4; D is unclear. Germline CDR1 and CDR2: LNHDA and SQIVND (reference sequence). There are 14 residues in the CDR3. V lost 5 bases and J 0 bases, leaving 7 bases between the germline ends. The CDR3 coding sequence is TGTGCCAGTAGTCCCAGGACAACTAATGAAAAACTGTTTTTT. It is translated as CASSPRTTNEKLFF.

This chain connects TRBV4-2 to TRBJ2-7; TRBD2 matches 9 bases. CDR1 and CDR2 from the germline V gene are LGHNA and YNFKEQ. The length of the CDR3 is 15 residues. Trimming at V came to 0 bases and at J to 3 bases, leaving 3 bases not matched to a gene. CDR3 sequence: CASSQDSGSLYEQYF. The CDR3 region has the DNA TGTGCCAGCAGCCAAGATAGCGGGAGTCTCTACGAGCAGTACTTC.

This rearrangement joins TRBV19 to TRBJ2-1; no clear D gene. The V end lost 4 bases, the J end lost 0 bases, and 7 bases lay between the germline ends. This CDR3 is built from 14 residues. CDR1 and CDR2 from the germline V gene are LNHDA and SQIVND (reference sequence). The CDR3 protein is CASSSGTSYNEQFF. As DNA, the CDR3 is TGTGCCAGTAGTAGCGGTACCTCCTACAATGAGCAGTTCTTC.